A single sample is the source of the 12 T cell receptor beta chains below, sequenced in a study of blood T cells in healthy people across ages. It was with a sample-barcoded 5' primer and a J-beta primer mix that a second PCR of about 6 to 11 cycles was run. TCRdb re-analysed the 5' RACE reads in MiXCR, keeping a single row per CDR3 protein. This table has some 670,000 distinct CDR3 sequences, 52% appearing once. The sequencing input was blood. These TCRs come from a woman over 75 in good health.

Only one count was recorded for this clonotype. The chain links TRBV7-2 to TRBJ2-2; D not certain. V was cut by 1 base and J by 2 bases, with 8 bases left in between. Looked up from germline, CDR1 is SGHTA and CDR2 is FQGNSA. This CDR3 has 15 residues. The DNA of the CDR3 is TGTGCCAGCAGCTTAGTAGCCAGCAACACCGGGGAGCTGTTTTTT. The encoded protein is CASSLVASNTGELFF. The full variable domain, its missing parts supplied by reference TRBV7-2 and TRBJ2-2, is GAGVSQSPSNKVTEKGKDVELRCDPISGHTALYWYRQSLGQGLEFLIYFQGNSAPDKSGLPSDRFSAERTGGSVSTLTIQRTQQEDSAVYLCASSLVASNTGELFFGEGSRLTVL.

The chain uses TRBV20-1 and TRBJ2-4; TRBD2 matches at 16 bases. The CDR3 totals 17 residues. V gave up 0 bases and J gave up 4 bases; unmatched junction bases: 3. The V gene's germline CDR1 is DFQATT and CDR2 SNEGSKA (reference sequence). The CDR3 region is CSARDPGLAGGKNIQYF. The CDR3 nucleotides read TGCAGTGCTAGAGACCCGGGACTAGCGGGAGGGAAAAACATTCAGTACTTC.

The V call is TRBV3-1, the J call TRBJ2-7; 8 bases are shared with TRBD2. The CDR3 has 17 amino acids. V shed 1 base, J shed 2 bases, and the junction held 10 bases outside the gene matches. Germline CDR1 is LGHDT and CDR2 is YNNKEL (reference sequence). The CDR3 sequence is CASSQGGWRGDAYEQYF. Written as DNA, the CDR3 is TGTGCCAGCAGCCAAGGAGGATGGCGGGGGGACGCCTACGAGCAGTACTTC.

This clonotype has a count of ten or more. The chain uses TRBV7-2 and TRBJ2-1; 7 bases are a match to TRBD1. Germline V CDR1 and CDR2: SGHTA, FQGNSA. V was clipped by 3 bases and J by 1 base; unmatched bases: 3. The CDR3 has 15 amino acids. CDR3: CASSFQGVSYNEQFF. CDR3 in DNA: TGTGCCAGCAGCTTCCAGGGGGTATCCTACAATGAGCAGTTCTTC.

V is TRBV18 and J is TRBJ1-4, with TRBD1 matching 7 bases. Germline V CDR1 and CDR2: KGHSH, LQKENI. J gave up 7 bases and V 3 bases, and 2 bases lay outside the gene matches. The CDR3 is 13 amino acids. The CDR3 reads CASSPYRGEKLFF. For the CDR3, the DNA is TGTGCCAGCTCACCGTACAGGGGTGAAAAACTGTTTTTT.

The chain recombines TRBV7-2 with TRBJ2-4; D not resolved. Matching the DNA end better, TRBJ2-7 makes the J call doubtful. Germline CDR1 reads SGHTA; CDR2 reads FQGNSA. CDR3 length equals 14 residues. DNA of the CDR3: TGTGCCAGCAGCCCCGGTCCTATCCTTTACGAGCAGTACTTC. Protein: CASSPGPILYEQYF.

This clonotype was seen a handful of times. V is TRBV2 and J is TRBJ1-3, with D perhaps matching TRBD1 (6 bases). Germline loops: CDR1 SNHLY, CDR2 FYNNEI. The CDR3 is made up of 14 amino acids. Trimming left V 7 bases short and J 0 bases short, with 10 bases between. CDR3 nucleotide sequence: TGTGCCAGCATGGGGACAAACTCTGGAAACACCATATATTTT. Translated: CASMGTNSGNTIYF.

CDR3 DNA: TGTGCCAGCAGCACACAGGGGGAAGGCGTAGATACGCAGTATTTT. It is translated as CASSTQGEGVDTQYF. The gene calls are TRBV27 and TRBJ2-3; 8 positions match TRBD1. CDR3 length: 15 residues. The germline gives CDR1 MNHEY, CDR2 SMNVEV (reference sequence). Trimming took 6 bases from V and 5 from J; bases not matched to a gene: 10.

The CDR3: CASSPRPGQGFNEQFF. CDR3 in DNA: TGTGCCAGCAGCCCGAGGCCGGGACAGGGATTCAATGAGCAGTTCTTC. The chain couples TRBV7-3 to TRBJ2-1; 9 bases align to TRBD1. The germline V gene encodes CDR1 SGHTA and CDR2 FQGTGA. Trimming took 5 bases from V and 6 from J; bases not matched to a gene: 11. The CDR3 extends over 16 amino acids.

This clonotype was recorded at least ten times. The chain has TRBV28 and TRBJ2-5, with D uncertain. With 8 bases removed from V and 6 bases from J, the gap between germline ends came to 19 bases. The CDR3 consists of 14 residues. From germline, CDR1 is MDHEN and CDR2 SYDVKM. The CDR3 DNA reads as TGTGCCAGCGGGCCATCTACCCACCGAAAGACCCAGTACTTC. This sequence encodes CASGPSTHRKTQYF.

A few counts support this clonotype. CDR3 coding DNA: TGTGCCACCGCCGACGGGAACCAAGAGACCCAGTACTTC. As protein: CATADGNQETQYF. V usage is TRBV15 and J usage is TRBJ2-5; weak D call: TRBD2 (5 bases). V was cut by 8 bases and J by 0 bases, with 10 bases left in between. The CDR3 consists of 13 residues. In germline, CDR1 is LNHNV, CDR2 YYDKDF (reference sequence).

This chain joins TRBV12-3 or TRBV12-4 and TRBJ1-4, with 7 bases lining up with TRBD1. V was clipped by 4 bases and J by 5 bases; unmatched bases: 4. The CDR3 contains 14 residues. The DNA of the CDR3 is TGTGCCAGCAGTTCACCGGACAGGAATGAAAAACTGTTTTTT. Translated: CASSSPDRNEKLFF.